The TCR beta chain described here comes from a study of technical replicates of blood from a handful of donors. Only in-frame clones appear in the TCRdb table, and some are missing; sequencing was by immunoSEQ multiplex PCR. In the table there are 13,000 to 15,000 clones, 84% of which are singletons. The CDR3 is 15 amino acids. Germline CDR1 is GTSNPN and CDR2 is SVGIG (reference sequence). V was trimmed by 4 bases and J by 0 bases, leaving 13 bases between them. This TCR was sampled from a human donor in good health. Sequencing was carried out using PBMCs. The chain uses TRBV30 and TRBJ1-5; possibly TRBD1 for D (6 bases). The CDR3 coding sequence is TGTGCCTGGACTTCAGGGGCCTATAGCAATCAGCCCCAGCATTTT. Amino acids: CAWTSGAYSNQPQHF.